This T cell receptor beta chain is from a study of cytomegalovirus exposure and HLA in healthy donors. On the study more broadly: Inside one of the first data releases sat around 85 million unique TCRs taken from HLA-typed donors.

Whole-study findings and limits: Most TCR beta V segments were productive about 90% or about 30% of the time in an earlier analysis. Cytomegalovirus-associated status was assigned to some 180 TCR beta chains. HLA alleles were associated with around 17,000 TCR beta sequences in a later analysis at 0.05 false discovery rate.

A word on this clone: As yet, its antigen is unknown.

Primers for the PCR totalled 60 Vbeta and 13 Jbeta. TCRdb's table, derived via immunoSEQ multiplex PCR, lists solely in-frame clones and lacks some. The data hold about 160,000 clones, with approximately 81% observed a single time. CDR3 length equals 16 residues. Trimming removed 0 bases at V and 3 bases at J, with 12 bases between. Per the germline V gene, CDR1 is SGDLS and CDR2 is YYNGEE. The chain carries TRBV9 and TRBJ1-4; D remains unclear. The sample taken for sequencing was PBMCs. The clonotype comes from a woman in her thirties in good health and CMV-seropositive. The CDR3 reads CASSVDPGSPNEKLFF. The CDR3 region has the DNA TGTGCCAGCAGCGTAGACCCGGGGTCGCCTAATGAAAAACTGTTTTTT.